This T cell receptor beta chain appears in the sequencing data of a study of blood T cell repertoires in COVID-19. Germline CDR1 is LGHDT and CDR2 is YNNKEL (reference sequence). Germline trimming cut 4 bases from V and 10 bases from J; bases unmatched to any gene: 5. This CDR3 spans 13 amino acids. As originally analysed: The assay estimated nucleated cells by amplifying reference gene primers. Assay: immunoSEQ multiplex PCR; the TCRdb copy retains only in-frame clones and omits some. V and J calls and clone size come straight from that table; D and trimming were deduced from the DNA. The data contain roughly 300,000 clones, nearly 90% of them singletons.

The clonotype originates from a woman aged 30 to 39 who had recovered from COVID-19. The chain joins TRBV3-1 (or the pseudogene TRBV3-2) to TRBJ2-1; TRBD2 agrees at 9 bases. Input material: PBMCs or T cells enriched from blood (not recorded which). For the CDR3, the DNA is TGTGCCAGCAGCCGAGCGGGGGGCGGGGAGCAGTTCTTC. Its translation is CASSRAGGGEQFF.